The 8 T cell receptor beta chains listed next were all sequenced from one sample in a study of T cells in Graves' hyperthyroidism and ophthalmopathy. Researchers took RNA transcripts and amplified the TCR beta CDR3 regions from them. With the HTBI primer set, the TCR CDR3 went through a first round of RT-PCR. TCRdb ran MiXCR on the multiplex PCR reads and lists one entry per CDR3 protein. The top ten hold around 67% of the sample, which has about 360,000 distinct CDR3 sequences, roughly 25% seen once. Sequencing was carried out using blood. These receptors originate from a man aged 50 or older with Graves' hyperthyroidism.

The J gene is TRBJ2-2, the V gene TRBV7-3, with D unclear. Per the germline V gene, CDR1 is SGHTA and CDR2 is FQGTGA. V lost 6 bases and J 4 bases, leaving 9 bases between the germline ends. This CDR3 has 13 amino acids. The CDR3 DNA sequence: TGTGCCAGCAGTGAAGAATTCACCGGGGAGCTGTTTTTT. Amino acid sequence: CASSEEFTGELFF.

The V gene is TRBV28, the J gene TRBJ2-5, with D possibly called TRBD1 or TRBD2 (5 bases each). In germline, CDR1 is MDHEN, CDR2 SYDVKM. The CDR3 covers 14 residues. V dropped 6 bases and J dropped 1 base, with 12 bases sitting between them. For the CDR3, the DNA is TGTGCCAGCAGGCGATTGGGGACCCAAGAGACCCAGTACTTC. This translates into CASRRLGTQETQYF.

The CDR3 region has the DNA TGTGCCAGCTACCCCGTGGGGGGAGAGACCCAGTACTTC. It is translated as CASYPVGGETQYF. This chain uses TRBV13 with TRBJ2-5; possibly TRBD2 for D (6 bases). Germline CDR1 PRHDT, CDR2 FYEKMQ (reference sequence). Trimming removed 8 bases at V and 4 bases at J, with 14 bases between. The CDR3 is made up of 13 amino acids. Together with reference TRBV13 and TRBJ2-5, the CDR3 gives the full variable domain: AAGVIQSPRHLIKEKRETATLKCYPIPRHDTVYWYQQGPGQDPQFLISFYEKMQSDKGSIPDRFSAQQFSDYHSELNMSSLELGDSALYFCASYPVGGETQYFGPGTRLLVL.

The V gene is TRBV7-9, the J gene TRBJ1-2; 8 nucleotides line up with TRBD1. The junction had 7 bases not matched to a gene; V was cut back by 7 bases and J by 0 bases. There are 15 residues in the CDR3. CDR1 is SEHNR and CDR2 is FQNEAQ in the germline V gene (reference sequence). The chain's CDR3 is CASTEGQAANYGYTF. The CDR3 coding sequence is TGTGCCAGCACCGAGGGACAGGCGGCTAACTATGGCTACACCTTC.

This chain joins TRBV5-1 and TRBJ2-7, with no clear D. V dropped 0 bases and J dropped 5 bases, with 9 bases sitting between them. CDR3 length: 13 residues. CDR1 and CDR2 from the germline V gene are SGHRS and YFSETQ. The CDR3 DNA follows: TGCGCCAGCAGCTTGGTGGGATCCCACGAGCAGTACTTC. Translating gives CASSLVGSHEQYF.

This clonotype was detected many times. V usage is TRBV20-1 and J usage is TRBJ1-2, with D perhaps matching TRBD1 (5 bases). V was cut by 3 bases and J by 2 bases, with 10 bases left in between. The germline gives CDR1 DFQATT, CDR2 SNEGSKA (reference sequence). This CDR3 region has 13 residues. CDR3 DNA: TGCAGTGCTAGCGGGGGACTGAACTATGGCTACACCTTC. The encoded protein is CSASGGLNYGYTF.

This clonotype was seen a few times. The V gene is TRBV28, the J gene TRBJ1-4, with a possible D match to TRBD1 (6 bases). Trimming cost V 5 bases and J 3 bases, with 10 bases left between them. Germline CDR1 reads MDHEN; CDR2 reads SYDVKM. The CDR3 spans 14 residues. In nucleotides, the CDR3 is TGTGCCAGCAGTATAGGGGGGGCTAATGAAAAACTGTTTTTT. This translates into CASSIGGANEKLFF.

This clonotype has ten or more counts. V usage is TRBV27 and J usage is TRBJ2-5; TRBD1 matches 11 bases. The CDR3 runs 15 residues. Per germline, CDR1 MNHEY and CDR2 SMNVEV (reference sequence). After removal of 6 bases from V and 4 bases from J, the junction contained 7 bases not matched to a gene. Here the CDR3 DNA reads TGTGCCAGCAGACTTCGGACAGGGGGCGTAGAGACCCAGTACTTC. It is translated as CASRLRTGGVETQYF.